The sequence of this T cell receptor (beta chain) was determined in a study of T-cell memory formation after mild COVID-19. Study-level findings and limits: Researchers found some responding clones in pre-infection memory, a sign that cross-reactive memory joined.

Germline V gene lookup returns CDR1 MGHDK and CDR2 SYGVNS. CDR3 size: 14 residues. V lost 3 bases to trimming and J lost 8 bases, with 16 bases between them. TCRdb analysed the 5' RACE reads with MiXCR anew, one entry per CDR3 protein. There are about 430,000 distinct CDR3 sequences in the sample; over 15% occur only once, and roughly 21% lies in the top ten. This clonotype was seen more than once but under ten times. Its antigen is currently unknown. The chain links TRBV25-1 to TRBJ1-2, with D possibly being TRBD1 (5 bases). The sequence was obtained from a man in his late teens or twenties who had mild COVID-19 (a few samples of this study predate the infection). Cell type and time point are not known. Sequenced material: PBMCs or a T cell subset sorted from them (not recorded which). Here the CDR3 DNA reads TGTGCCAGCAGTGACCCCGGACGGGGGGACGGCTACACCTTC. Translated: CASSDPGRGDGYTF.